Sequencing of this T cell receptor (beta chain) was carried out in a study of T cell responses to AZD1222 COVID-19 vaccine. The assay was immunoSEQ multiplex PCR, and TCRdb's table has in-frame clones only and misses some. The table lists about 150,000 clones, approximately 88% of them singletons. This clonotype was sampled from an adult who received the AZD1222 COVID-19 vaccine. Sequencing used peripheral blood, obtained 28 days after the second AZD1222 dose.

The CDR3, as DNA: TGTGCCAGTAGTATCCAACAGGGTGTGACTAATGAAAAACTGTTTTTT. It is translated as CASSIQQGVTNEKLFF. The chain recombines TRBV19 with TRBJ1-4; D possibly corresponds to TRBD1 (6 bases). The CDR3 extends over 16 amino acids. V lost 3 bases, J lost 2 bases, and 13 bases lay in between. CDR1 and CDR2 (germline): LNHDA, SQIVND (reference sequence).